One and the same sample provided the 12 T cell receptor beta chains below, sequenced in a study of blood T cells in healthy people across ages. Primed by a sample-barcoded 5' primer and a J-beta primer mix, a second PCR proceeded for roughly 6 to 12 cycles. TCRdb called the 5' RACE reads again in MiXCR, with one record for every CDR3 protein. The sample contains approximately 1,700,000 distinct CDR3 sequences, about two fifths of which appear only once. Sequenced sample: blood. These receptors all stem from a human donor in good health.

This clonotype was counted once. This rearrangement joins TRBV24-1 to TRBJ2-1; 10 bases align to TRBD1. Germline CDR1 is KGHDR and CDR2 is SFDVKD. With 10 bases clipped from V and 8 bases from J, the junction kept 10 bases outside the gene matches. CDR3 size: 14 residues. The CDR3 spells CATETGGRADEQFF. In nucleotides, the CDR3 is TGTGCCACGGAGACAGGGGGCAGAGCGGATGAGCAGTTCTTC.

This clonotype was detected only a few times. V and J are TRBV29-1 and TRBJ1-1, with no clear D. Trimming took off 7 bases at V and 0 bases at J, with 9 bases between the two ends. Per the germline V gene, CDR1 is SQVTM and CDR2 is ANQGSEA. The CDR3 is made up of 12 amino acids. The CDR3 coding sequence is TGCAGCGGGGGAGTTATGAACACTGAAGCTTTCTTT. Translating gives CSGGVMNTEAFF.

The chain uses TRBV20-1 and TRBJ2-1, with TRBD1 identical over 10 bases. CDR1 and CDR2 (germline): DFQATT, SNEGSKA (reference sequence). The CDR3 has 14 residues. CDR3 in DNA: TGCAGCGTATCCGGGACAGGGGCCTACAATGAGCAGTTCTTC. Its translation: CSVSGTGAYNEQFF.

The chain has TRBV6-6 and TRBJ2-7; D assignment may be TRBD1 or TRBD2 (5 bases each). Germline values: CDR1 MNHNY, CDR2 SVGAGI (reference sequence). V lost 1 base and J lost 2, with 9 bases in between. This CDR3 has 14 residues. The CDR3 loop is CASSYWDVTYEQYF. The CDR3 DNA reads as TGTGCCAGCAGTTACTGGGACGTCACCTACGAGCAGTACTTC.

DNA of the CDR3: TGTGCCAGCAGCTCGGGAATGAATACGCAGTATTTT. Amino acids: CASSSGMNTQYF. The rearrangement joins TRBV7-2 to TRBJ2-3; tentatively, D is TRBD2 (5 bases). Germline CDR1 reads SGHTA; CDR2 reads FQGNSA. The CDR3 runs 12 residues. Trimming pared 4 bases from V and 7 bases from J, leaving 9 bases between.

The chain uses TRBV12-3 or TRBV12-4 and TRBJ2-6; D gene unclear. The CDR3 has 16 amino acids. V dropped 6 bases and J dropped 0 bases, with 12 bases sitting between them. The CDR3 loop reads CASSPAYNSGANVLTF. The CDR3 region has the DNA TGTGCCAGCAGCCCTGCGTACAACTCTGGGGCCAACGTCCTGACTTTC.

The chain links TRBV1 to TRBJ2-7; the DNA was not used to check the table's D call, TRBD2. The J call may be wrong; the DNA end is better matched by TRBJ2-5. TRBV1 is termed a pseudogene. This CDR3 region has 19 residues. The CDR3 protein is CTSSQDSRRYSGGWETQYF. CDR3 in DNA: TGCACCAGCAGCCAAGATTCAAGACGTTATAGCGGGGGATGGGAGACCCAGTACTTC.

The chain joins TRBV18 to TRBJ1-4; unclear D gene. V was shortened by 2 bases and J by 1 base, with 8 bases between the two germline ends. Germline CDR1 is KGHSH and CDR2 is LQKENI. CDR3 size: 15 residues. As DNA, the CDR3 is TGTGCCAGCTCACCATCGCGGGGAACTAATGAAAAACTGTTTTTT. Translation gives CASSPSRGTNEKLFF.

This chain uses TRBV29-1 with TRBJ1-1; D uncertain. Trimming removed 7 bases at V and 0 bases at J, with 6 bases between. The CDR3 has 11 amino acids. CDR1 is SQVTM, CDR2 ANQGSEA, per germline. As DNA, the CDR3 is TGCAGCGCCCTGTTGAACACTGAAGCTTTCTTT. This encodes CSALLNTEAFF.

The count of this clonotype is one. V usage is TRBV4-3 and J usage is TRBJ1-2, with D unresolved. The germline V gene encodes CDR1 LGHNA and CDR2 YSLEER. V lost 4 bases and J 5 bases, leaving 14 bases between the germline ends. The CDR3 length is 14 residues. The CDR3 DNA reads as TGCGCCAGCAGCCCGGGAAGGACGGGGTATGGCTACACCTTC. It encodes CASSPGRTGYGYTF.

The table lists this clonotype with many counts. An end of the junction does not agree with germline; a read error may underlie this. The chain is built from TRBV10-3 and TRBJ2-5, with unresolved D. The CDR3 spans 14 residues. Looked up from germline, CDR1 is ENHRY and CDR2 is SYGVKD. In nucleotides, the CDR3 is TGTGCCATCAGTCAGTCTAGATTCCAAGAGACCCAGTACTTC. This encodes CAISQSRFQETQYF.

This sequence joins TRBV7-8 and TRBJ1-2; D is uncertain. The CDR3 is 15 amino acids. V lost 5 bases to trimming and J lost 2 bases, with 15 bases between them. Germline V gene data show CDR1 as SGHVS and CDR2 as FQNEAQ. The CDR3 here is CASSPHLSRNYGYTF. The DNA for the CDR3 is TGTGCCAGCAGCCCACACCTCTCAAGGAACTATGGCTACACCTTC.